Described below is a single T cell receptor beta chain sequence and its context. The data were produced by immunoSEQ multiplex PCR, yet TCRdb's version contains in-frame clones alone and is incomplete. The sample holds 250,000 or so clones, roughly 84% seen once. The cohort comprised adults aged about 18 to 90 years residing in under 30 US areas. For recovered donors of Cohort 3, there were two negative PCRs, clearance, or symptom resolution. These data are taken from a study of blood T cell repertoires in COVID-19. The CDR3 extends over 14 amino acids. The V and J ends lost 9 bases and 4 bases, in that order; junction bases with no gene match: 9. Germline V gene data show CDR1 as SGHTA and CDR2 as FQGTGA.

This TCR derives from a man aged 45 to 65 who had recovered from COVID-19. This chain joins TRBV7-3 and TRBJ2-1, with TRBD2 matching 7 bases. The material sequenced was PBMCs or T cells enriched from blood (not recorded which). CDR3 in amino acids: CASSLDGGYNEQFF. The CDR3, as DNA: TGTGCCAGTTCCCTTGACGGGGGGTACAATGAGCAGTTCTTC.